This TCR beta chain was captured in a study of blood T cell repertoires in COVID-19. All enrollees were roughly 18 to 90 years old and from 20 to 25 US areas. Cohort placement rested on clinical history that participants reported themselves. In the 2 weeks before study entry, exposed participants met a COVID-19 case, which was PCR-confirmed or clinician-diagnosed. Clones were read by immunoSEQ multiplex PCR, and TCRdb kept only the in-frame ones, dropping some. Counted here are roughly 200,000 clones, 86% occurring once; the ten biggest clones make up 4.5% to 5.5%. The CDR3 totals 16 residues. V was trimmed by 5 bases and J by 5 bases, leaving 22 bases between them. CDR1 and CDR2 from the germline V gene are SGHNT and YYREEE (reference sequence).

The TCR sequence derives from a woman aged 30 to 39 who had been exposed to COVID-19. Specimen: PBMCs or T cells enriched from blood (not recorded which). V is TRBV5-4 and J is TRBJ1-1; D is undetermined. The CDR3 DNA reads as TGTGCCAGCAGTCGATCCCTCATCCAAGAGGGAACTGAAGCTTTCTTT. Amino acid sequence: CASSRSLIQEGTEAFF.